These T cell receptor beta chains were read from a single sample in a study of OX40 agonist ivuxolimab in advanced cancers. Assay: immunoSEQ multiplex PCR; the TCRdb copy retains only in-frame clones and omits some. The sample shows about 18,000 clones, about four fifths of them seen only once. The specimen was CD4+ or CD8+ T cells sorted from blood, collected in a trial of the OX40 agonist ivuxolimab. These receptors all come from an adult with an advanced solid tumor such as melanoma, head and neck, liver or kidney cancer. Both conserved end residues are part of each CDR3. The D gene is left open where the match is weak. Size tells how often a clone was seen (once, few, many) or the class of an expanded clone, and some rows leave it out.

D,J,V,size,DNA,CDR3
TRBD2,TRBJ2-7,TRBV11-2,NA,TGTGCCAGCAGCTTTAGCGGGGGGTCCTACGAGCAGTACTTC,CASSFSGGSYEQYF
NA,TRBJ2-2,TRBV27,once,TGTGCCAGCCGCTTTTTGGGTGGCACCGGGGAGCTGTTTTTT,CASRFLGGTGELFF
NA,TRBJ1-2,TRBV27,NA,TGTGCCAGCAGTTTAGGTGTGGGGGGCAACTATGGCTACACCTTC,CASSLGVGGNYGYTF
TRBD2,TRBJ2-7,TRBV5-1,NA,TGCGCCAGCAGCTTGGGGCTAGCGGGGGGCCTACGTGCCTACGAGCAGTACTTC,CASSLGLAGGLRAYEQYF
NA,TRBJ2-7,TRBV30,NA,TGTGCCTGGAGTTTTGGCGGGGCCCAGGACGAGCAGTACTTC,CAWSFGGAQDEQYF
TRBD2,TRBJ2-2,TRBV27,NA,TGTGCCAGCAGGCCGGGACTAGCGGGCGCCGGGGAGCTGTTTTTT,CASRPGLAGAGELFF
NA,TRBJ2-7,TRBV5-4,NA,TGTGCCAGCAGCTTGGATATGGGGGCACGGGAGCAGTACTTC,CASSLDMGAREQYF
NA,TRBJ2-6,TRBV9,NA,TGTGCCAGCAGCGTAGGGTCTGGGGCCAACGTCCTGACTTTC,CASSVGSGANVLTF
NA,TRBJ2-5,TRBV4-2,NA,TGTGCCAGCAGCCAAGGAGTAGGGACTGAAGAGACCCAGTACTTC,CASSQGVGTEETQYF
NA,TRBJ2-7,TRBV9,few,TGTGCCAGCAGCCCGACGGGGTACGAGCAGTACTTC,CASSPTGYEQYF
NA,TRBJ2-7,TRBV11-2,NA,TGTGCCAGCAGCTCCGATCCAGGGACTGCCTACGAGCAGTACTTC,CASSSDPGTAYEQYF
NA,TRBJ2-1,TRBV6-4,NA,TGTGCCAGCAGTGACTTCCTTGGTCCGCAGTTCTTC,CASSDFLGPQFF
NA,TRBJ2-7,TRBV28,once,TGTGCCAGCAGTTTGTACAGGACCTACGAGCAGTACTTC,CASSLYRTYEQYF
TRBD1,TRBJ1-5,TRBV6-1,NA,TGTGCCAGTGCGAGGGGACAGAGCAATCAGCCCCAGCATTTT,CASARGQSNQPQHF
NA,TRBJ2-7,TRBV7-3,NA,TGTGCCAGCAACTCCCCCCCGGAAGGCGAGCAGTACTTC,CASNSPPEGEQYF
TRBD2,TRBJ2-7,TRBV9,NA,TGTGCCAGCAGTCCTAGCGGGGACCCCTACGAGCAGTACTTC,CASSPSGDPYEQYF
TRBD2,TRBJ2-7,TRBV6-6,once,TGTGCCAGCAGTTTTGGCGGGGGGACCCTCGAGCAGTACTTC,CASSFGGGTLEQYF
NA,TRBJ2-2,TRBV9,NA,TGTGCCAGCAGTCTCGGCCCGAACACCGGGGAGCTGTTTTTT,CASSLGPNTGELFF
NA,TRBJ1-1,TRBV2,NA,TGTGCCAGCAGTGGACCACGGGGGGCCACTGAAGCTTTCTTT,CASSGPRGATEAFF
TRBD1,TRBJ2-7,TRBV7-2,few,TGTGCCAGCAGCTTATTGGGTCAGGGGGAGGAGCAGTACTTC,CASSLLGQGEEQYF
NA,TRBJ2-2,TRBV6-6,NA,TGTGCCAGCGCCTTGAAAGCCACCGGGGAGCTGTTTTTT,CASALKATGELFF
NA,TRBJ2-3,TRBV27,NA,TGTGCCAGCAGTCTCATATTTAGCACAGATACGCAGTATTTT,CASSLIFSTDTQYF
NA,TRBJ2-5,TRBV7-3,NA,TGTGCCAGCAGCTTAACCGGGCTACTAGAGACCCAGTACTTC,CASSLTGLLETQYF
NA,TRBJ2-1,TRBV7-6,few,TGTGCCAGCAGCTTCTTCAGGGGGGGGAGTTACAATGAGCAGTTCTTC,CASSFFRGGSYNEQFF
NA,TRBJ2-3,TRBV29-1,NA,TGCAGCGTTCTCACAGATACGCAGTATTTT,CSVLTDTQYF
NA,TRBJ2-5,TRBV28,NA,TGTGCCAGCAGCCGCCGCCGCAAAGGGGGGTGGGAGACCCAGTACTTC,CASSRRRKGGWETQYF
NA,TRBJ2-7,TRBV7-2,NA,TGTGCCAGCAGCTTATTTCAGGACCTCTCCTACGAGCAGTACTTC,CASSLFQDLSYEQYF
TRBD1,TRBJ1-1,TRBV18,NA,TGTGCCAGCTCATTGGACAGGGGCACTGAAGCTTTCTTT,CASSLDRGTEAFF
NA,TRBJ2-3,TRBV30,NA,TGTGCCTGGAGCGCGCTGCTTGTAACAGATACGCAGTATTTT,CAWSALLVTDTQYF
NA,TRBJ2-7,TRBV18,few,TGTGCCAGCTCACCAGAGGACACCTACGAGCAGTACTTC,CASSPEDTYEQYF
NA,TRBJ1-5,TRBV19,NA,TGTGCCAGTAGTATTTTCGGGACCGATCAGCCCCAGCATTTT,CASSIFGTDQPQHF
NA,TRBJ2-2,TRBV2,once,TGTGCCAGCAGTGAAAACGGGGAGCTGTTTTTT,CASSENGELFF
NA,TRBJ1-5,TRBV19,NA,TGTGCCAGTAGTATCGGGGGTCAGCCCCAGCATTTT,CASSIGGQPQHF
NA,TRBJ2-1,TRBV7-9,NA,TGTGCCAGCAGCTCCCTGTTTCGACACGGGCCCCTCAATGAGCAGTTCTTC,CASSSLFRHGPLNEQFF